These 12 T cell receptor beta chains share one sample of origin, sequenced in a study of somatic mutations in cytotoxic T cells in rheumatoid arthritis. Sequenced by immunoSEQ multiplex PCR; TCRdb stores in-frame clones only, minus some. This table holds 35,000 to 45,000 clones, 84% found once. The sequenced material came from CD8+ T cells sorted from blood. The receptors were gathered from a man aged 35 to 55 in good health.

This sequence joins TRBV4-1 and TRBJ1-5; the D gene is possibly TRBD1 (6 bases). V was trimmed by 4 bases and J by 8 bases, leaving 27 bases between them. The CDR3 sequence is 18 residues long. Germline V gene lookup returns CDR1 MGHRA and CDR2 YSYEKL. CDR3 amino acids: CASSPTSMSVIAGEPQHF. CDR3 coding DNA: TGCGCCAGCAGCCCTACATCGATGAGCGTTATAGCAGGGGAGCCCCAGCATTTT.

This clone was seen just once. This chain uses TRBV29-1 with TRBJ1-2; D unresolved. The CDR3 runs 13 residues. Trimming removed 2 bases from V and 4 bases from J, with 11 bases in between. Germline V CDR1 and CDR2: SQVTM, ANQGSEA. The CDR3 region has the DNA TGCAGCGTTGAATTTACGGCCCTCTATGGCTACACCTTC. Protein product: CSVEFTALYGYTF.

The CDR3 DNA reads TGTGCCAGCAGCTCAAGCGGGAAAAACACCGGGGAGCTGTTTTTT. Encoded protein: CASSSSGKNTGELFF. V and J are TRBV13 and TRBJ2-2; TRBD2 agrees at 7 bases. The ends lost 4 bases at V and 2 bases at J; junction bases unmatched: 4. The CDR3 runs 15 residues. Germline V gene sequence: CDR1 PRHDT, CDR2 FYEKMQ (reference sequence).

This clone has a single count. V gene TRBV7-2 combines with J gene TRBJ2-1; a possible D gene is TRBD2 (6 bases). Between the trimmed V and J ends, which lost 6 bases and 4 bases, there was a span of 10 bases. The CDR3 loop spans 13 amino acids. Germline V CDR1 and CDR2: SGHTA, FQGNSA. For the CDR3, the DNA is TGTGCCAGCAGTTCTAGCGCGTACAATGAGCAGTTCTTC. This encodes CASSSSAYNEQFF.

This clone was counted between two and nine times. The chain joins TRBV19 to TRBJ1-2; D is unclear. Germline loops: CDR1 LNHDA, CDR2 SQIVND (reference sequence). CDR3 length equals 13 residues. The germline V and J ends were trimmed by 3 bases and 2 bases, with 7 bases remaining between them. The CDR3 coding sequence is TGTGCCAGTAGTATGACGGGGAACTATGGCTACACCTTC. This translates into CASSMTGNYGYTF. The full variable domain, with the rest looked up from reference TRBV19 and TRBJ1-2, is DGGITQSPKYLFRKEGQNVTLSCEQNLNHDAMYWYRQDPGQGLRLIYYSQIVNDFQKGDIAEGYSVSREKKESFPLTVTSAQKNPTAFYLCASSMTGNYGYTFGSGTRLTVV.

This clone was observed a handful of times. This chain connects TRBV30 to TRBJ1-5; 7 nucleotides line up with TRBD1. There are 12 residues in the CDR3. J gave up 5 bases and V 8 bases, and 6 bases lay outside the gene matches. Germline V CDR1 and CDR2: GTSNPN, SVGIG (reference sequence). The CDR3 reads CAADREDQPQHF. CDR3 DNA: TGTGCCGCAGACAGGGAAGATCAGCCCCAGCATTTT.

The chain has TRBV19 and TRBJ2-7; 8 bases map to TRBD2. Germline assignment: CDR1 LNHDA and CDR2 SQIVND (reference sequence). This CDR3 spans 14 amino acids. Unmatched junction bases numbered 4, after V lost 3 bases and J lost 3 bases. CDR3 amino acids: CASSMSAGVYEQYF. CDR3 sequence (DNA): TGTGCCAGTAGTATGTCAGCGGGAGTCTACGAGCAGTACTTC.

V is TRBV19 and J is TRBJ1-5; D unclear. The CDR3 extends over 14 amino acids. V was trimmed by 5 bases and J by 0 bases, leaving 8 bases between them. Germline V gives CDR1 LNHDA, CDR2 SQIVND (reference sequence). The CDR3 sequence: CASSEHYSNQPQHF. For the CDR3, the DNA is TGTGCCAGTAGTGAGCATTATAGCAATCAGCCCCAGCATTTT.

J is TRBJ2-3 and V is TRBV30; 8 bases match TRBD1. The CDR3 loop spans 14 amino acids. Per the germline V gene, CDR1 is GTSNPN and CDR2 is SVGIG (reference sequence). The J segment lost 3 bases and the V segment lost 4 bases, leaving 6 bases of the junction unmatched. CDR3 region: CAWNRGVGTDTQYF. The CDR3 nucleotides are TGTGCCTGGAACAGGGGGGTGGGAACAGATACGCAGTATTTT.

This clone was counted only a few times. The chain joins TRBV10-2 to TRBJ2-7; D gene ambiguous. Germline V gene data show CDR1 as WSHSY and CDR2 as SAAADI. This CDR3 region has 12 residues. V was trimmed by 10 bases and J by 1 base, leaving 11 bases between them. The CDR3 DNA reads TGCGCCACCCTCACGGGTTCCTACGAGCAGTACTTC. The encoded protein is CATLTGSYEQYF.

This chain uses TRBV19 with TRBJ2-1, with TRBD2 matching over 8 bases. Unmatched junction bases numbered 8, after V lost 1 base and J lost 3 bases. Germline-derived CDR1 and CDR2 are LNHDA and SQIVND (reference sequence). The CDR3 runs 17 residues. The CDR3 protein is CASSIVGSSGYYNEQFF. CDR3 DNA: TGTGCCAGTAGTATAGTTGGGTCTAGCGGGTACTACAATGAGCAGTTCTTC.

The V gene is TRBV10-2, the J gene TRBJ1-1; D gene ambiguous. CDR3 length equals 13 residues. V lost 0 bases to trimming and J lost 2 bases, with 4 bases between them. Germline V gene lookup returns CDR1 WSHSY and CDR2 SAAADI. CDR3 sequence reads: CASSESGNTEAFF. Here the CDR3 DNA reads TGCGCCAGCAGTGAGTCCGGTAACACTGAAGCTTTCTTT.